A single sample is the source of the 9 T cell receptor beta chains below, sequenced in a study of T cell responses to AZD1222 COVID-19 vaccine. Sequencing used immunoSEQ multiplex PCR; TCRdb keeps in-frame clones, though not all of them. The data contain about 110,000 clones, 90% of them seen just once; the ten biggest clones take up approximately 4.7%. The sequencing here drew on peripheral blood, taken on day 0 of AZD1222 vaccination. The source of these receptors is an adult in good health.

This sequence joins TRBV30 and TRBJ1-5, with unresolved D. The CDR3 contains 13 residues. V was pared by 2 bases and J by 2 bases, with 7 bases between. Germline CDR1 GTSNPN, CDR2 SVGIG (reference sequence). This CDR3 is CAWSKRGNQPQHF. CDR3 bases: TGTGCCTGGAGTAAAAGGGGCAATCAGCCCCAGCATTTT.

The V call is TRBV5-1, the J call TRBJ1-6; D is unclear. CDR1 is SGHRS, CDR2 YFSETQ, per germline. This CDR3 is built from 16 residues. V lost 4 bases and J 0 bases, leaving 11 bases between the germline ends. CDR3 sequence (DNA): TGCGCCAGCAGCCGTGAACTGAGCTCCTATAATTCACCCCTCCACTTT. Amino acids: CASSRELSSYNSPLHF.

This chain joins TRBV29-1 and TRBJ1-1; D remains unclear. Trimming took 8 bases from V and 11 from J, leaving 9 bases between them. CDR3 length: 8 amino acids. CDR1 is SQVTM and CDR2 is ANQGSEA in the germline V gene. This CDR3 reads CSTREAFF. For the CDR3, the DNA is TGCAGCACCCGTGAGGCTTTCTTT.

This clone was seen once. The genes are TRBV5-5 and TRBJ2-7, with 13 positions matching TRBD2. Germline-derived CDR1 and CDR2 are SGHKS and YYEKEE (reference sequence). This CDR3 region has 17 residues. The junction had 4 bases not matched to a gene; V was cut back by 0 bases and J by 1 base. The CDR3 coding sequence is TGTGCCAGCAGCTTGGCCGGGACTAGCGGGAAGTCCTACGAGCAGTACTTC. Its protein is CASSLAGTSGKSYEQYF.

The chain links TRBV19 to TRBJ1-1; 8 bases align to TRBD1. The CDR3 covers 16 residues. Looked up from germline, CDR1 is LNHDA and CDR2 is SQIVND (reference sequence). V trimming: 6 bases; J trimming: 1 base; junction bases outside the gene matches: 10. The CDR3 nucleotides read TGTGCCAGTAGGATCGCAGGGGGCCTTAAGAACACTGAAGCTTTCTTT. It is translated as CASRIAGGLKNTEAFF.

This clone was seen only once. The CDR3, as DNA: TGTGCCACTAGCGGGGAGGACTACGAGCAGTACTTC. Translation gives CATSGEDYEQYF. V usage is TRBV3-1 (or the pseudogene TRBV3-2) and J usage is TRBJ2-7, with 9 bases fitting TRBD2. V shed 10 bases and J 3 bases; nucleotides not matched to a gene: 4. The CDR3 spans 12 residues. The germline V gene has CDR1 LGHDT and CDR2 YNNKEL (reference sequence).

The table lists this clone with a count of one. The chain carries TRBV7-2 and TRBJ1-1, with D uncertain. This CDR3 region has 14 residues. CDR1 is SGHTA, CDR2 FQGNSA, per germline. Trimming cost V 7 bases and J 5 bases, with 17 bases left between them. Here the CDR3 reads CASKVTGWSTEAFF. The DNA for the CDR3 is TGTGCCAGCAAAGTAACGGGATGGTCGACTGAAGCTTTCTTT.

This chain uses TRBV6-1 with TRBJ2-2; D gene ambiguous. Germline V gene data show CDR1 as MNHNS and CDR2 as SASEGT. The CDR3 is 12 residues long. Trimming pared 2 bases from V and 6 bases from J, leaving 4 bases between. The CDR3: CASSEWAGELFF. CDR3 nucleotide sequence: TGTGCCAGCAGTGAATGGGCCGGGGAGCTGTTTTTT.

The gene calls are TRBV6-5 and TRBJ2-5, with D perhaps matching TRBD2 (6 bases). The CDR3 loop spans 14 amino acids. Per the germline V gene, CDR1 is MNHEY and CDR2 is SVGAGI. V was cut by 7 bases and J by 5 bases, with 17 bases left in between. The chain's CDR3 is CASTLGLQRETQYF. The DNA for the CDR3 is TGTGCCAGCACCCTGGGACTCCAACGGGAGACCCAGTACTTC.